The 20 T cell receptor beta chains given below trace back to one sample, sequenced in a study of Ad26.COV2.S vaccination and SARS-CoV-2 variants. Sequencing was performed with immunoSEQ multiplex PCR; in TCRdb, only in-frame clones are kept and a portion is missing. This sample has a few hundred thousand clones; 90% occur once, and the top ten carry 5.5%. Treatment denoted: around 19 received Ad26.COV2.S at low or high dose, single or two shots; a few received placebo; per-sample allocation not given. Sampling was done on day 63 after the first vaccine or placebo injection. The sample in question was peripheral blood, obtained in a trial of Ad26.COV2.S vaccine versus placebo. Receptor source: a person between 18 and 65 years old who received the Ad26.COV2.S COVID-19 vaccine or a placebo.

The chain uses TRBV29-1 and TRBJ1-2, with a possible D match to TRBD1 (5 bases). Trimming pared 6 bases from V and 8 bases from J, leaving 13 bases between. CDR3 length: 11 residues. The germline V gene encodes CDR1 SQVTM and CDR2 ANQGSEA. The CDR3 bases are TGCAGCGTGGGGGAGGTACACGGCTACACCTTC. Translation: CSVGEVHGYTF.

The chain joins TRBV19 to TRBJ2-2, with 13 bases matching TRBD2. The germline V gene encodes CDR1 LNHDA and CDR2 SQIVND (reference sequence). The CDR3 is made up of 16 amino acids. Unmatched junction bases numbered 4, after V lost 5 bases and J lost 4 bases. This chain's CDR3 is CASSLGLAGLTGELFF. In DNA, the CDR3 is TGTGCCAGTAGTTTGGGACTAGCGGGGCTCACCGGGGAGCTGTTTTTT.

This clone was recorded once. The V gene is TRBV3-1 (or the pseudogene TRBV3-2), the J gene TRBJ2-1; 7 bases fit TRBD1. Germline V gene data show CDR1 as LGHDT and CDR2 as YNNKEL (reference sequence). The V segment lost 0 bases and the J segment 8 bases; nucleotides outside the gene matches: 10. The CDR3 length is 16 residues. CDR3 DNA sequence: TGTGCCAGCAGCCAAGAGGACAGGCCTCATGGAGATGAGCAGTTCTTC. Translated: CASSQEDRPHGDEQFF.

This clone was detected only once. The chain is built from TRBV2 and TRBJ2-3, with 14 bases matching TRBD2. V dropped 5 bases and J dropped 4; count of bases not matched to a gene: 8. CDR1 SNHLY and CDR2 FYNNEI come from the germline V gene. This CDR3 has 17 residues. The CDR3 sequence is CASSPGTSGGRADTQYF. DNA for the CDR3: TGTGCCAGCAGTCCCGGGACTAGCGGGGGTCGGGCAGATACGCAGTATTTT.

The V gene is TRBV29-1, the J gene TRBJ2-7, with D unresolved. The CDR3 has 13 amino acids. The germline V gene has CDR1 SQVTM and CDR2 ANQGSEA. V shed 8 bases and J shed 4 bases, with 18 bases lying between them. This chain's CDR3 is CSPISPPVYEQYV. CDR3 nucleotide sequence: TGCAGCCCAATATCTCCCCCAGTTTACGAGCAGTACGTC.

The rearrangement links TRBV18 to TRBJ1-1, with unresolved D. Germline CDR1 and CDR2: KGHSH and LQKENI. V gave up 3 bases and J gave up 1 base, with 12 bases separating them. The CDR3 spans 15 residues. The chain's CDR3 is CASSPSLDTNTEAFF. CDR3 nucleotide sequence: TGTGCCAGCTCACCCTCCTTAGACACGAACACTGAAGCTTTCTTT.

V is TRBV5-1 and J is TRBJ1-1; no clear D gene. V lost 5 bases and J lost 1, with 12 bases in between. CDR1 SGHRS and CDR2 YFSETQ come from the germline V gene. CDR3 size: 14 residues. The CDR3 sequence is CASRPQQENTEAFF. The CDR3 DNA sequence: TGCGCCAGCAGGCCACAACAAGAGAACACTGAAGCTTTCTTT.

This clone came up once. The V and J genes are TRBV6-5 and TRBJ2-1; 9 bases align to TRBD1. Germline V CDR1 and CDR2: MNHEY, SVGAGI. This CDR3 is built from 14 residues. V lost 2 bases and J lost 6; bases outside the gene matches: 2. The CDR3: CASSYDRGGNEQFF. CDR3 nucleotides: TGTGCCAGCAGTTACGACAGGGGGGGCAATGAGCAGTTCTTC.

The chain has TRBV19 and TRBJ1-5, with a weak D call TRBD1 (6 bases). Trimming took off 8 bases at V and 6 bases at J, with 17 bases between the two ends. Germline lookup yields CDR1 LNHDA and CDR2 SQIVND (reference sequence). The CDR3 has 14 amino acids. The DNA for the CDR3 is TGTGCCAGTCGAAAAGGGGGGGTGAGTCAGCCCCAGCATTTT. This gives the protein CASRKGGVSQPQHF.

The chain has TRBV6-1 and TRBJ2-2; D remains ambiguous. The CDR3 length is 13 residues. Looked up from germline, CDR1 is MNHNS and CDR2 is SASEGT. V lost 1 base, J lost 6 bases, and 6 bases lay in between. The CDR3 is CASSEENAGELFF. The CDR3 nucleotides are TGTGCCAGCAGTGAAGAAAACGCCGGGGAGCTGTTTTTT.

The chain employs TRBV12-1 and TRBJ1-2. TRBV12-1 is annotated as a pseudogene. This CDR3 contains 16 residues. The CDR3 loop reads CASSPPVRSGDYGYTF. The CDR3 region has the DNA TGTGCCAGCAGCCCCCCCGTTAGGTCCGGCGACTATGGCTACACCTTC.

This clone was observed once. The chain has TRBV9 and TRBJ1-2; tentatively, D is TRBD1 (5 bases). Germline assignment: CDR1 SGDLS and CDR2 YYNGEE. V lost 0 bases and J lost 1, with 13 bases in between. The CDR3 sequence is 16 residues long. CDR3 amino acids: CASSVGGQGGNYGYTF. The CDR3 DNA reads TGTGCCAGCAGCGTAGGAGGGCAGGGAGGTAACTATGGCTACACCTTC.

This clone was found a few times. The chain recombines TRBV6-2 or TRBV6-3 with TRBJ1-2; D is ambiguous. Germline-derived CDR1 and CDR2 are MNHEY and SVGEGT. The CDR3 has 13 amino acids. V dropped 4 bases and J dropped 1 base, with 7 bases sitting between them. The CDR3 region has the DNA TGTGCCAGCAGTTCAGACGGTAACTATGGCTACACCTTC. Protein product: CASSSDGNYGYTF.

The chain has TRBV6-1 and TRBJ1-1, with a tentative D call TRBD1 (6 bases). Germline-derived CDR1 and CDR2 are MNHNS and SASEGT. Trimming took off 3 bases at V and 2 bases at J, with 19 bases between the two ends. CDR3 length: 17 residues. DNA of the CDR3: TGTGCCAGCAGTGACGCGGGGGACACCAGCCGAAACACTGAAGCTTTCTTT. Translation gives CASSDAGDTSRNTEAFF.

This clone has just a few counts. The rearrangement joins TRBV30 to TRBJ1-5, with D uncertain. This CDR3 spans 14 amino acids. The V end lost 2 bases, the J end lost 5 bases, and 13 bases lay between the germline ends. Looked up from germline, CDR1 is GTSNPN and CDR2 is SVGIG (reference sequence). CDR3 protein: CAWSLGSGYQPQHF. CDR3 coding DNA: TGTGCCTGGAGTCTGGGGTCGGGTTATCAGCCCCAGCATTTT.

This clone has just one count. This chain joins TRBV15 and TRBJ2-2, with TRBD2 as a possible D gene (6 bases). Trimming shortened V by 0 bases and J by 4 bases, and 12 bases separated the two germline ends. The germline gives CDR1 LNHNV, CDR2 YYDKDF (reference sequence). This CDR3 contains 16 residues. Here the CDR3 reads CATSRDRGLSTGELFF. CDR3 DNA: TGTGCCACCAGCAGAGATCGGGGGTTGAGCACCGGGGAGCTGTTTTTT. The variable domain in full, completed from reference TRBV15 and TRBJ2-2, reads DAMVIQNPRYQVTQFGKPVTLSCSQTLNHNVMYWYQQKSSQAPKLLFHYYDKDFNNEADTPDNFQSRRPNTSFCFLDIRSPGLGDTAMYLCATSRDRGLSTGELFFGEGSRLTVL.

This clone was counted a single time. The rearrangement joins TRBV2 to TRBJ1-1, with D tentatively TRBD1 (5 bases). This CDR3 comprises 14 residues. V was trimmed by 5 bases and J by 1 base, leaving 11 bases between them. Looked up from germline, CDR1 is SNHLY and CDR2 is FYNNEI. This CDR3 reads CASSLNQGNTEAFF. Here the CDR3 DNA reads TGTGCCAGCAGTTTAAATCAGGGGAACACTGAAGCTTTCTTT.

This clone occurred once. The chain carries TRBV9 and TRBJ2-1; tentatively, D is TRBD2 (6 bases). Looked up from germline, CDR1 is SGDLS and CDR2 is YYNGEE. This CDR3 region has 14 residues. The V and J ends lost 0 bases and 8 bases respectively, with 12 bases between them. CDR3 region: CASSVETERDEQFF. The DNA for the CDR3 is TGTGCCAGCAGCGTAGAAACGGAGCGGGATGAGCAGTTCTTC.

The chain employs TRBV13 and TRBJ1-4; no firm D call. This CDR3 is built from 14 residues. V lost 3 bases, J lost 5 bases, and 10 bases lay in between. Germline-derived CDR1 and CDR2 are PRHDT and FYEKMQ (reference sequence). This chain's CDR3 is CASSFRAFNEKLFF. CDR3 coding DNA: TGTGCCAGCAGCTTTCGGGCATTCAATGAAAAACTGTTTTTT.

The chain carries TRBV6-1 and TRBJ1-2; 7 positions match TRBD1. After removal of 1 base from V and 7 bases from J, the junction contained 3 bases not matched to a gene. There are 13 residues in the CDR3. Germline values: CDR1 MNHNS, CDR2 SASEGT. The DNA for the CDR3 is TGTGCCAGCAGTGAAGTCAGGGGGGCTGGCTACACCTTC. Residues: CASSEVRGAGYTF.